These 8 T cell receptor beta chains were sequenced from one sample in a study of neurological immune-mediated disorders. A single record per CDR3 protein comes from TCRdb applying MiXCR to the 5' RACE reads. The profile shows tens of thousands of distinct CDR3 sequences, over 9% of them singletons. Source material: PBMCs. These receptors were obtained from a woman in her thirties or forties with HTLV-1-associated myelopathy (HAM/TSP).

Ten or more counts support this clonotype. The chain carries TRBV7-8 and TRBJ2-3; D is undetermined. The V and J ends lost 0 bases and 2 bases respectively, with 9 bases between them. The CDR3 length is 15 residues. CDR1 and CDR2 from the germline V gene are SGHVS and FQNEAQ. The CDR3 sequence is CASSLARRVTDTQYF. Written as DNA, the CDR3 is TGTGCCAGCAGCTTAGCGCGAAGGGTCACAGATACGCAGTATTTT.

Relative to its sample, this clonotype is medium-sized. CDR3 DNA: TGCAGTGCTAGAGACCCAGCGGGTGACACCTACAATGAGCAGTTCTTC. Translated: CSARDPAGDTYNEQFF. V and J are TRBV20-1 and TRBJ2-1; D may be TRBD2 (6 bases). This CDR3 comprises 16 residues. Germline CDR1 and CDR2: DFQATT and SNEGSKA (reference sequence). The ends were cut back, 0 bases at V and 2 bases at J, with 14 bases in the middle.

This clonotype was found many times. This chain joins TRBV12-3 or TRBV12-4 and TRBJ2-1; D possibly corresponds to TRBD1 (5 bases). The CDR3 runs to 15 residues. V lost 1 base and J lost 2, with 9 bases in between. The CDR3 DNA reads TGTGCCAGCAGTTTAGGTCAGGGCACCTACAATGAGCAGTTCTTC. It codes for CASSLGQGTYNEQFF.

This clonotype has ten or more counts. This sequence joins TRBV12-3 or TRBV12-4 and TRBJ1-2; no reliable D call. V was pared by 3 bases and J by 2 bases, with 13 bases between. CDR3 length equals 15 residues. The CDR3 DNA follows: TGTGCCAGCAGTTTCCGAGTGCAAACGAACTATGGCTACACCTTC. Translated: CASSFRVQTNYGYTF.

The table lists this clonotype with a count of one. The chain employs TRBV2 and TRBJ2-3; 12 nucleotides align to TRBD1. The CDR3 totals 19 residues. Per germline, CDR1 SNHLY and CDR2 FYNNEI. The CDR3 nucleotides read TGTGTTAGCAGTGGGACGCCGCGGGGACAGGGGGCGTGGGCAGATACGCAGTATTTT. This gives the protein CVSSGTPRGQGAWADTQYF.

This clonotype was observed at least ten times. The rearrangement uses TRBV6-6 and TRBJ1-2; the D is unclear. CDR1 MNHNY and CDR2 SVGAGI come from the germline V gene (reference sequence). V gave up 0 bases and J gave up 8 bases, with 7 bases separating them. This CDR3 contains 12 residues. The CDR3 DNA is TGTGCCAGCAGTTACTCGGTGGTGGGCTACACCTTC. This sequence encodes CASSYSVVGYTF.

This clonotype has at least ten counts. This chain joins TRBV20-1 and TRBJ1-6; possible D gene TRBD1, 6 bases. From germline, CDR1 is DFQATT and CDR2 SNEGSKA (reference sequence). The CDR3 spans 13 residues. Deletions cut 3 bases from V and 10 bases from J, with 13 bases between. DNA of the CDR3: TGCAGTGCTAGTCCCAGGGGCGGGTCACCCCTCCACTTT. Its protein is CSASPRGGSPLHF.

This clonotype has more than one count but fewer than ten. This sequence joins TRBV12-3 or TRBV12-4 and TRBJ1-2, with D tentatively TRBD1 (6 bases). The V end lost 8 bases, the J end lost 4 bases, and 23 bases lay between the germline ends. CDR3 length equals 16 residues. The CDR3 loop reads CASGGGPAGWSYGYTF. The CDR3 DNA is TGTGCCAGCGGGGGGGGGCCGGCCGGGTGGAGCTATGGCTACACCTTC.